The TCR beta chain described here comes from a study of T cells after yellow fever vaccination. This clonotype was observed a few times. The V end lost 7 bases, the J end lost 10 bases, and 14 bases lay between the germline ends. There are 12 residues in the CDR3. The germline CDR1 and CDR2 sequences are SNHLY and FYNNEI. TCRdb re-called the 5' RACE reads through MiXCR, storing one row per CDR3 protein. Of around 250,000 distinct CDR3 sequences listed, less than 9% are singletons. This material consisted of CD4+ T cells sorted from PBMCs, taken 15 days after the yellow fever booster vaccination. The sequence was obtained from a man aged 25-40 years who received the YFV17D yellow fever vaccine. This chain links TRBV2 with TRBJ2-1, with D perhaps matching TRBD2 (6 bases). CDR3 sequence reads: CASTQEGLEQFF. CDR3 nucleotide sequence: TGTGCCAGCACACAGGAGGGCCTCGAGCAGTTCTTC.